These T cell receptor beta chains were read from a single sample in a study of cytomegalovirus exposure and HLA in healthy donors. Assay: immunoSEQ multiplex PCR; the TCRdb copy retains only in-frame clones and omits some. The sample contains 55,000 to 80,000 clones, about 72% of which appear only once. The source material was PBMCs. The receptors were sampled from a man aged 35 to 55 in good health and CMV-seropositive. Both conserved end residues are part of each CDR3. The D gene is left open where the match is weak. Where a row states a size, it is once, few, many or the class of an expanded clone; other rows omit it.

clone_size j_call v_call d_call cdr3_aa cdr3_nt
. TRBJ1-5 TRBV5-5 TRBD1 CASSLGAGGLNQPQHF TGTGCCAGCAGCTTGGGGGCAGGGGGGCTCAATCAGCCCCAGCATTTT
. TRBJ1-2 TRBV19 . CASSIGQILGYTF TGTGCCAGTAGTATAGGACAGATTTTGGGCTACACCTTC
. TRBJ2-3 TRBV5-1 TRBD1 CASSFQGATDTQYF TGCGCCAGCAGCTTTCAGGGGGCTACAGATACGCAGTATTTT
. TRBJ1-4 TRBV5-1 . CASSLAGNNEKLFF TGCGCCAGCAGCTTGGCCGGTAATAATGAAAAACTGTTTTTT
. TRBJ1-4 TRBV10-1 TRBD1 CALPAGGFLQCEKLFF TGCGCCCTACCGGCAGGGGGCTTTTTACAGTGTGAAAAACTGTTTTTT
few TRBJ1-2 TRBV28 TRBD1 CASSRTGGRRGYTF TGTGCCAGCAGTAGGACAGGGGGCCGGCGCGGCTACACCTTC
. TRBJ2-1 TRBV15 TRBD2 CATAASGGAVEQFF TGTGCCACTGCTGCTAGCGGGGGGGCCGTTGAGCAGTTCTTC
. TRBJ2-5 TRBV2 . CATTGLTKQETQYF TGTGCCACCACTGGATTGACAAAGCAAGAGACCCAGTACTTC
. TRBJ2-4 TRBV21-1 . CASSPRGNREKSIAKNIQYF TGTGCCAGCAGCCCAAGGGGGAACAGGGAGAAGTCTATAGCCAAAAACATTCAGTACTTC
. TRBJ2-7 TRBV6-1 TRBD1 CASSEADRVGEQYF TGTGCCAGCAGTGAAGCGGACAGGGTAGGCGAGCAGTACTTC
once TRBJ2-7 TRBV30 . CAWNRGIPSEQYF TGTGCCTGGAATCGGGGGATACCTAGCGAGCAGTACTTC
. TRBJ2-7 TRBV7-8 . CASSLYGGTYEQYF TGTGCCAGCAGCTTATACGGGGGAACCTACGAGCAGTACTTC
. TRBJ2-2 TRBV5-1 . CASSSLASNTGELFF TGCGCCAGCAGCTCGCTAGCGTCGAACACCGGGGAGCTGTTTTTT
. TRBJ2-3 TRBV7-2 . CASSSRRGSSTDTQYF TGTGCCAGCAGCTCCCGACGGGGATCGAGCACAGATACGCAGTATTTT
few TRBJ1-1 TRBV27 . CASSFEAGIREAFF TGTGCCAGCAGTTTTGAGGCAGGGATTAGGGAAGCTTTCTTT
. TRBJ2-1 TRBV7-9 TRBD2 CASSLKRGGRNEQFF TGTGCCAGCAGCTTAAAGCGGGGGGGCAGAAATGAGCAGTTCTTC
. TRBJ1-2 TRBV6-5 . CASSSGVLYTF TGTGCCAGCAGTTCGGGGGTCCTATACACCTTC
. TRBJ2-1 TRBV18 TRBD2 CASSATGSGGPNEQFF TGTGCCAGCTCAGCCACCGGTAGCGGGGGGCCCAATGAGCAGTTCTTC
. TRBJ1-5 TRBV28 TRBD1 CASSPVQGVQPQHF TGTGCCAGCAGCCCCGTACAGGGGGTTCAGCCCCAGCATTTT
. TRBJ2-1 TRBV6-6 TRBD2 CASSQRGDYNEQFF TGTGCCAGCAGTCAGCGGGGGGACTACAATGAGCAGTTCTTC
few TRBJ1-6 TRBV9 . CASSVAQGGSPLHF TGTGCCAGCAGCGTGGCGCAGGGAGGATCACCCCTCCACTTT
few TRBJ1-2 TRBV30 TRBD1 CAYTEGARNYGYTF TGTGCCTATACAGAGGGGGCGCGGAACTATGGCTACACCTTC
. TRBJ1-1 TRBV11-3 . CASSRDTEAFF TGTGCCAGCAGCCGGGACACCGAAGCTTTCTTT
. TRBJ1-1 TRBV7-9 TRBD1 CASSGQVVAEAFF TGTGCCAGCAGCGGACAGGTGGTCGCTGAAGCTTTCTTT
. TRBJ2-7 TRBV4-2 TRBD2 CASSQDASGGYEQYF TGTGCCAGCAGCCAAGACGCCAGCGGGGGCTACGAGCAGTACTTC
once TRBJ2-1 TRBV29-1 TRBD2 CSVHAGRDEQFF TGCAGCGTACACGCAGGGAGGGATGAGCAGTTCTTC
. TRBJ1-2 TRBV5-4 . CASTSPGREGGYGYTF TGTGCCAGCACTTCGCCGGGGAGGGAAGGGGGCTATGGCTACACCTTC
. TRBJ2-7 TRBV6-6 . CASSRGSFYEQYF TGTGCCAGCAGTCGAGGGTCGTTCTACGAGCAGTACTTC
. TRBJ2-3 TRBV5-1 TRBD2 CASSLGRGGPGDTQYF TGCGCCAGCAGCTTGGGTCGGGGGGGGCCAGGAGATACGCAGTATTTT
few TRBJ1-6 TRBV30 . CAWNPGQRGGSPLHF TGTGCCTGGAACCCCGGGCAAAGGGGGGGATCACCCCTCCACTTT
. TRBJ1-5 TRBV27 TRBD1 CASSLSRQGGQPQHF TGTGCCAGCAGTTTATCGAGACAGGGAGGTCAGCCCCAGCATTTT
once TRBJ1-6 TRBV7-2 . CASSFETGTGAPLHF TGTGCCAGCAGCTTTGAAACAGGCACAGGTGCTCCCCTCCACTTT
. TRBJ1-4 TRBV28 TRBD1 CASSPGQGNEKLFF TGTGCCAGCAGCCCTGGACAGGGTAATGAAAAACTGTTTTTT
. TRBJ1-1 TRBV18 . CASSYLRGETEAFF TGTGCCAGCTCATACCTCCGGGGTGAGACTGAAGCTTTCTTT
. TRBJ2-6 TRBV19 . CASSIGSLSGANVLTF TGTGCCAGTAGTATAGGAAGCCTCTCTGGGGCCAACGTCCTGACTTTC
. TRBJ2-1 TRBV29-1 TRBD1 CSVAAGTGSNEQFF TGCAGCGTTGCGGCCGGGACAGGGAGTAATGAGCAGTTCTTC
few TRBJ1-5 TRBV7-6 . CASSLTENQPQHF TGTGCCAGCAGCTTGACAGAGAATCAGCCCCAGCATTTT
few TRBJ2-3 TRBV9 TRBD2 CASSGRLAGGTDTQYF TGTGCCAGCAGCGGCCGGCTAGCGGGTGGCACAGATACGCAGTATTTT
. TRBJ1-1 TRBV30 TRBD1 CAWSAQGVNTEAFF TGTGCCTGGAGTGCACAGGGGGTGAACACTGAAGCTTTCTTT
. TRBJ1-1 TRBV20-1 . CSALDRGEAFF TGCAGTGCCCTAGATAGAGGGGAAGCTTTCTTT
. TRBJ2-1 TRBV6-4 TRBD2 CASSPGGGAGNEQFF TGTGCCAGCAGCCCCGGCGGGGGGGCCGGGAATGAGCAGTTCTTC
few TRBJ2-2 TRBV6-1 . CASSEGGPGELFF TGTGCCAGCAGTGAGGGGGGACCCGGGGAGCTGTTTTTT
. TRBJ2-1 TRBV2 TRBD2 CASSATSGYNEQFF TGTGCCAGCAGTGCGACTAGCGGCTACAATGAGCAGTTCTTC
. TRBJ1-1 TRBV9 . CASSVVGSTEAFF TGTGCCAGCAGCGTAGTTGGCAGCACTGAAGCTTTCTTT
few TRBJ1-4 TRBV19 . CASSTTGLHEKLFF TGTGCCAGTAGTACCACAGGGCTCCATGAAAAACTGTTTTTT
. TRBJ1-3 TRBV4-3 . CASSQDRRASGNTIYF TGCGCCAGCAGCCAAGATCGCAGGGCCTCTGGAAACACCATATATTTT
. TRBJ1-1 TRBV7-8 TRBD1 CASSFRRQGAFLRGTEAFF TGTGCCAGCAGTTTTCGAAGACAGGGGGCGTTTTTAAGGGGCACTGAAGCTTTCTTT
few TRBJ1-1 TRBV2 . CASSRTFTEAFF TGTGCCAGCAGTCGGACATTCACTGAAGCTTTCTTT
. TRBJ2-7 TRBV5-1 . CASSLASRDYEQYF TGCGCCAGCAGCTTGGCCTCGAGGGACTACGAGCAGTACTTC
. TRBJ1-1 TRBV27 TRBD1 CASSLTGGKAEAFF TGTGCCAGCAGTTTAACAGGGGGCAAGGCTGAAGCTTTCTTT
few TRBJ1-6 TRBV18 TRBD1 CASSRQQGDNSPLHF TGTGCCAGCTCAAGACAGCAGGGGGATAATTCACCCCTCCACTTT
. TRBJ1-4 TRBV28 . CASSLVSPVNEKLFF TGTGCCAGCAGTTTAGTTTCTCCGGTTAATGAAAAACTGTTTTTT
. TRBJ2-1 TRBV6-1 . CAGTRGGYNEQFF TGTGCCGGCACCCGTGGCGGCTACAATGAGCAGTTCTTC
. TRBJ2-3 TRBV7-9 . CASSFEFTDTQYF TGTGCCAGCAGCTTTGAGTTCACAGATACGCAGTATTTT
. TRBJ2-7 TRBV6-5 . CAVLGGGYEQYF TGTGCGGTACTGGGCGGCGGGTACGAGCAGTACTTC
. TRBJ1-1 TRBV4-1 . CASSLTNTEAFF TGCGCCAGCAGCCTTACTAACACTGAAGCTTTCTTT
once TRBJ2-7 TRBV5-6 . CASSFQGPYEQYF TGTGCCAGCAGCTTCCAGGGGCCCTACGAGCAGTACTTC
few TRBJ1-1 TRBV30 . CAWNGNTEAFF TGTGCCTGGAACGGGAACACTGAAGCTTTCTTT
. TRBJ1-1 TRBV4-3 . CASSQDDRTVPEAFF TGCGCCAGCAGCCAAGATGACAGGACAGTCCCTGAAGCTTTCTTT
. TRBJ1-1 TRBV5-6 TRBD1 CASSRGVRGTEAFF TGTGCCAGCAGCCGCGGCGTCAGGGGGACTGAAGCTTTCTTT